Each of the 21 T cell receptor beta chains below was sequenced from the same sample in a study of blood T cells in healthy people across ages. A second 7 to 11 cycle PCR used barcoded and J-beta primers. MiXCR was run by TCRdb on the 5' RACE reads, yielding one entry per CDR3 protein. Among around 940,000 distinct CDR3 sequences listed, around 54% were seen once. The material sequenced was blood. These receptors all stem from a woman aged 55-69 years in good health.

This clonotype has more than one count but fewer than ten. CDR3 residues: CASSGLRVIAGFEQYF. The CDR3 nucleotides are TGTGCCAGCAGCGGACTCCGTGTAATAGCGGGATTCGAGCAGTACTTC. This chain joins TRBV5-6 and TRBJ2-7; 8 nucleotides match TRBD2. The CDR3 length is 16 residues. The germline gives CDR1 SGHDT, CDR2 YYEEEE. With V trimmed by 4 bases and J by 6 bases, 15 bases remained unmatched.

The chain joins TRBV7-9 to TRBJ1-2; D perhaps matches TRBD1 (6 bases). With 2 bases removed from V and 8 bases from J, the gap between germline ends came to 15 bases. Germline V gene sequence: CDR1 SEHNR, CDR2 FQNEAQ (reference sequence). The CDR3 runs to 14 residues. The chain's CDR3 is CASSLTGLGAGYTF. The CDR3 DNA follows: TGTGCCAGCAGCTTAACAGGGCTTGGGGCGGGCTACACCTTC. Full variable domain (missing parts from reference TRBV7-9 and TRBJ1-2): DTGVSQNPRHKITKRGQNVTFRCDPISEHNRLYWYRQTLGQGPEFLTYFQNEAQLEKSRLLSDRFSAERPKGSFSTLEIQRTEQGDSAMYLCASSLTGLGAGYTFGSGTRLTVV.

This clonotype has just one count. The chain couples TRBV19 to TRBJ2-1, with 9 bases aligning to TRBD1. This CDR3 is built from 14 residues. Unmatched junction bases numbered 9, after V lost 5 bases and J lost 10 bases. CDR1 is LNHDA and CDR2 is SQIVND in the germline V gene (reference sequence). CDR3 loop: CASSVRDREYEQFF. CDR3 DNA: TGTGCCAGTAGTGTCCGGGACAGGGAGTACGAGCAGTTCTTC.

The chain links TRBV14 to TRBJ1-5; D is uncertain. Germline lookup yields CDR1 SGHDN and CDR2 FVKESK. The CDR3 extends over 15 amino acids. Trimming cost V 1 base and J 0 bases, with 7 bases left between them. CDR3 nucleotide sequence: TGTGCCAGCAGCCAAGGTCCAGATAGCAATCAGCCCCAGCATTTT. Translated: CASSQGPDSNQPQHF.

V and J are TRBV19 and TRBJ2-3; 9 bases agree with TRBD2. The V segment lost 3 bases and the J segment 2 bases; nucleotides outside the gene matches: 6. Looked up from germline, CDR1 is LNHDA and CDR2 is SQIVND (reference sequence). The CDR3 is made up of 16 amino acids. Here the CDR3 reads CASSIPSSGITDTQYF. The CDR3 coding sequence is TGTGCCAGTAGTATTCCCTCTAGCGGGATCACAGATACGCAGTATTTT.

CDR3 nucleotide sequence: TGTGCCATCGGGACAGGTTCCGTCTACGAGCAGTACTTC. Translating it yields CAIGTGSVYEQYF. V and J are TRBV10-3 and TRBJ2-7; 8 bases match TRBD1. V trimming: 8 bases; J trimming: 3 bases; junction bases outside the gene matches: 6. The germline V gene has CDR1 ENHRY and CDR2 SYGVKD. The CDR3 has 13 residues.

This clonotype was detected a few times. The V call is TRBV6-6, the J call TRBJ1-2; D ambiguous. Trimming took 0 bases from V and 1 from J, leaving 15 bases between them. The CDR3 loop spans 17 amino acids. Germline values: CDR1 MNHNY, CDR2 SVGAGI (reference sequence). CDR3 bases: TGTGCCAGCAGTTACTCGAGCAGGCCTCGGGATAACTATGGCTACACCTTC. This translates into CASSYSSRPRDNYGYTF.

The J gene is TRBJ2-1, the V gene TRBV7-2, with TRBD1 as a possible D gene (5 bases). CDR3 length: 13 residues. Germline V gene lookup returns CDR1 SGHTA and CDR2 FQGNSA. Trimming removed 5 bases from V and 4 bases from J, with 9 bases in between. CDR3 sequence reads: CASSTYRYNEQFF. CDR3 DNA: TGTGCCAGCAGCACATACAGGTACAATGAGCAGTTCTTC.

This chain uses TRBV21-1 with TRBJ1-2; TRBD1 was called by the table and not checked on the DNA. TRBV21-1 is described as a pseudogene. This CDR3 region has 17 residues. CDR3 sequence: CASSNPGTGGAGYGYTF. The CDR3 region has the DNA TGTGCCAGCAGCAACCCCGGGACAGGGGGCGCGGGCTATGGCTACACCTTC.

This clonotype occurred a few times. V is TRBV28 and J is TRBJ2-5; 9 positions match TRBD2. V was clipped by 10 bases and J by 11 bases; unmatched bases: 5. The CDR3 covers 10 residues. Germline CDR1 and CDR2: MDHEN and SYDVKM. The CDR3 region is CATGLARQYF. The CDR3 DNA is TGTGCCACCGGACTAGCGAGGCAGTACTTC.

Notes on this clonotype: A read error may explain this, as a much larger clone is one base away. The CDR3 DNA reads TGCGCCAGCAGTCCCTTGGTCGCAGAAGGCCACACCTTC. This encodes CASSPLVAEGHTF. The rearrangement joins TRBV4-1 to TRBJ1-2; D gene ambiguous. The germline gives CDR1 MGHRA, CDR2 YSYEKL. V gave up 6 bases and J gave up 12 bases, with 20 bases separating them. The CDR3 is 13 amino acids.

This chain connects TRBV29-1 to TRBJ1-2; D gene unclear. Germline V lookup: CDR1 SQVTM, CDR2 ANQGSEA. The V and J ends lost 7 bases and 8 bases respectively, with 14 bases between them. This CDR3 is built from 11 residues. CDR3 loop: CSAGAIGGYTF. CDR3 DNA: TGCAGCGCCGGCGCGATTGGGGGCTACACCTTC.

The chain is built from TRBV27 and TRBJ2-5, with D uncertain. Trimming stripped 11 bases from V and 2 bases from J, with 15 bases between. The CDR3 sequence is 13 residues long. In germline, CDR1 is MNHEY, CDR2 SMNVEV (reference sequence). CDR3 in amino acids: CAGTPLGQETQYF. The CDR3 region has the DNA TGTGCCGGCACCCCCCTCGGGCAAGAGACCCAGTACTTC.

On this clonotype itself: This could be a read error, since a much larger clone is one nucleotide away. The chain combines TRBV20-1 with TRBJ2-7; D possibly matches TRBD1 or TRBD2 (5 bases each). The end of the DNA fits TRBJ2-5 better, so the J call may be wrong. Germline values: CDR1 DFQATT, CDR2 SNEGSKA (reference sequence). The CDR3 is 12 residues long. The CDR3 DNA sequence: TGCAGTGCTATATATGAGGGGAAGACCCAGTACTTC. Its protein product is CSAIYEGKTQYF.

This rearrangement joins TRBV28 to TRBJ1-4; no clear D gene. Germline V gene lookup returns CDR1 MDHEN and CDR2 SYDVKM. This CDR3 has 15 residues. Trimming pared 2 bases from V and 4 bases from J, leaving 11 bases between. CDR3 amino acids: CASSLILRNNEKLFF. The CDR3 DNA sequence: TGTGCCAGCAGTTTAATATTGAGGAATAATGAAAAACTGTTTTTT.

The chain is built from TRBV20-1 and TRBJ2-1; D is unresolved. V shed 5 bases and J shed 7 bases, with 21 bases lying between them. Per the germline V gene, CDR1 is DFQATT and CDR2 is SNEGSKA (reference sequence). CDR3 length: 15 amino acids. Here the CDR3 reads CSAAAFGQGLNEQFF. The CDR3 nucleotides read TGCAGTGCTGCGGCTTTCGGGCAAGGCCTTAATGAGCAGTTCTTC.

This clonotype was found a few times. The CDR3 sequence: CAIRDSYEQYF. Written as DNA, the CDR3 is TGTGCCATCCGAGACAGCTACGAGCAGTACTTC. The chain couples TRBV10-3 to TRBJ2-7, with D tentatively TRBD1 (5 bases). Germline V gene lookup returns CDR1 ENHRY and CDR2 SYGVKD. V lost 8 bases and J 3 bases, leaving 8 bases between the germline ends. The CDR3 is 11 amino acids.

CDR3 sequence (DNA): TGTGCCAGCAGCGGAATCGCCTCGCAGTATTTT. Amino acid sequence: CASSGIASQYF. This rearrangement joins TRBV5-6 to TRBJ2-3; D call uncertain. CDR1 SGHDT and CDR2 YYEEEE come from the germline V gene. V lost 4 bases and J 10 bases, leaving 10 bases between the germline ends. The CDR3 sequence is 11 residues long.

This clonotype was counted only a few times. The rearrangement uses TRBV7-2 and TRBJ2-5; D is possibly TRBD1 or TRBD2 (5 bases each). V shed 2 bases and J shed 2 bases, with 21 bases lying between them. The CDR3 is made up of 18 amino acids. CDR1 is SGHTA, CDR2 FQGNSA, per germline. CDR3 in amino acids: CASSLNSPGRTLQETQYF. As DNA, the CDR3 is TGTGCCAGCAGCTTAAATTCTCCGGGACGGACCCTTCAAGAGACCCAGTACTTC.

The chain links TRBV25-1 to TRBJ2-5; TRBD1 aligns across 11 bases. Germline V gene data show CDR1 as MGHDK and CDR2 as SYGVNS. The CDR3 runs to 19 residues. The V segment lost 3 bases and the J segment 7 bases; nucleotides outside the gene matches: 19. The CDR3 spells CASSDNWPDRGRLVGTQYF. The CDR3 DNA reads TGTGCCAGCAGTGACAACTGGCCGGACAGGGGGCGCCTGGTTGGGACCCAGTACTTC.

This clonotype was observed many times. This chain joins TRBV20-1 and TRBJ2-4; D is ambiguous. The V and J ends lost 0 bases and 3 bases respectively, with 21 bases between them. CDR1 DFQATT and CDR2 SNEGSKA come from the germline V gene (reference sequence). The CDR3 is 18 residues long. CDR3 nucleotide sequence: TGCAGTGCTAGAGATCTATTGACCTTGGGCTTTGGCAAAAACATTCAGTACTTC. As protein: CSARDLLTLGFGKNIQYF.